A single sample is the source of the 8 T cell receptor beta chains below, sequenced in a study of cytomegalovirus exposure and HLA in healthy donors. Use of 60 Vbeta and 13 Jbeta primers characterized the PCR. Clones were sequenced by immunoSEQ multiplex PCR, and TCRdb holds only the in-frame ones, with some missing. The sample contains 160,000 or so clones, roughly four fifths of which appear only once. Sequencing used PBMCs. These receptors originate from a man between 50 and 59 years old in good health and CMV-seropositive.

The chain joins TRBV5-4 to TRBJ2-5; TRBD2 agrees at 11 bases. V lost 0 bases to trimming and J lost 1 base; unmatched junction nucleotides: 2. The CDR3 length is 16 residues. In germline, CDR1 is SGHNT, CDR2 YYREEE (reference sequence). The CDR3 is CASSLGGTSGQETQYF. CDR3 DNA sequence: TGTGCCAGCAGCTTGGGGGGGACTAGCGGCCAAGAGACCCAGTACTTC.

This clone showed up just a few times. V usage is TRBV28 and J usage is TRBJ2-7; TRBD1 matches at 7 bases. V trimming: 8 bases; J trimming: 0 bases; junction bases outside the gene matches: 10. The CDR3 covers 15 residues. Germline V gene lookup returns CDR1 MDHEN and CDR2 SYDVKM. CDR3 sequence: CASGEAGGSSYEQYF. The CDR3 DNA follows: TGTGCCAGCGGTGAAGCAGGGGGAAGCTCCTACGAGCAGTACTTC.

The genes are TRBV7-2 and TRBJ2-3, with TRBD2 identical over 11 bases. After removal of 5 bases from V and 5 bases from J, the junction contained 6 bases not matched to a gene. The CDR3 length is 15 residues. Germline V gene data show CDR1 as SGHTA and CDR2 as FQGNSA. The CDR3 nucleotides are TGTGCCAGCAGCGTTCTAGCGGGGGGTCTAGATACGCAGTATTTT. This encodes CASSVLAGGLDTQYF.

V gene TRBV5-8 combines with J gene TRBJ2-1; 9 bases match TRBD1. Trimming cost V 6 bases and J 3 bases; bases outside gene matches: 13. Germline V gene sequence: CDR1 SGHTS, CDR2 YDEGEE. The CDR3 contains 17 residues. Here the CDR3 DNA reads TGTGCCAGCACCCTTCTAGCCGGGACAGGGAACTACAATGAGCAGTTCTTC. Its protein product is CASTLLAGTGNYNEQFF. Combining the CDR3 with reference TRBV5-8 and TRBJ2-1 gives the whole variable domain EAGVTQSPTHLIKTRGQQATLRCSPISGHTSVYWYQQALGLGLQFLLWYDEGEERNRGNFPPRFSGRQFPNYSSELNVNALELEDSALYLCASTLLAGTGNYNEQFFGPGTRLTVL.

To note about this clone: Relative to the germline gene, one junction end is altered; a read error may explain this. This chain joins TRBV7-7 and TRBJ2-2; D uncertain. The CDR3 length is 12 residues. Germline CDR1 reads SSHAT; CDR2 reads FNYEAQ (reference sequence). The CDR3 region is CASSFEAGELFF. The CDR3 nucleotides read TGTGCTAGCAGCTTCGAGGCCGGGGAGCTGTTTTTT.

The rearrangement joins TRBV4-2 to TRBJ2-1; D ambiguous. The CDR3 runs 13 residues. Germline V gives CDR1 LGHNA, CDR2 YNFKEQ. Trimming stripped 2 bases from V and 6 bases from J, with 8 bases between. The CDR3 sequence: CASSQFMSNEQFF. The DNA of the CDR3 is TGTGCCAGCAGCCAATTCATGTCCAATGAGCAGTTCTTC.

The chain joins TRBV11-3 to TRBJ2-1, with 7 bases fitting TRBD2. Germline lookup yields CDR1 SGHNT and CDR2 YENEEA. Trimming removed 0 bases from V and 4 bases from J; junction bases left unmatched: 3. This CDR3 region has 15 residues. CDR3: CASSLEGGRYNEQFF. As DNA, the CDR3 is TGTGCCAGCAGCTTAGAGGGAGGGAGATACAATGAGCAGTTCTTC.

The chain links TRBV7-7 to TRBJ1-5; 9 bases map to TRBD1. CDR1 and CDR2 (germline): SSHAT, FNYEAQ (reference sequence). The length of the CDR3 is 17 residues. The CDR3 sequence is CAKKVRRGQGSNQPQHF. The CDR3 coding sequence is TGTGCTAAGAAAGTTAGGAGGGGACAGGGTAGCAATCAGCCCCAGCATTTT.